One sample yielded the 6 T cell receptor beta chains listed below, sequenced in a study of blood T cell repertoires in COVID-19. The protocol was immunoSEQ multiplex PCR, while the TCRdb copy is restricted to in-frame clones and leaves out a portion. The sample lists around 100,000 clones; over 75% were seen once. The sequencing input was peripheral blood. These receptors all come from a human donor in a cohort sampled during active COVID-19.

This clone was seen a single time. The chain recombines TRBV7-9 with TRBJ1-2, with 10 bases aligning to TRBD1. Trimming cost V 8 bases and J 10 bases; bases outside gene matches: 13. Germline CDR1 is SEHNR and CDR2 is FQNEAQ (reference sequence). This CDR3 contains 14 residues. The CDR3: CASPRPGQGFLYTF. The CDR3 DNA is TGTGCCAGCCCCAGGCCGGGACAGGGGTTTCTCTACACCTTC.

The chain links TRBV6-1 to TRBJ1-5; D uncertain. Germline lookup yields CDR1 MNHNS and CDR2 SASEGT. This CDR3 has 16 residues. V was cut by 3 bases and J by 2 bases, with 14 bases left in between. The CDR3 spells CASSDDAGLGNQPQHF. CDR3 sequence (DNA): TGTGCCAGCAGTGATGATGCGGGGTTGGGCAATCAGCCCCAGCATTTT.

This chain joins TRBV19 and TRBJ2-1, with D perhaps TRBD2 (5 bases). Trimming took 7 bases from V and 9 from J, leaving 10 bases between them. Germline assignment: CDR1 LNHDA and CDR2 SQIVND (reference sequence). This CDR3 contains 11 residues. The CDR3 DNA is TGTGCCAGTACGGCAGGAGGTGAGCAGTTCTTC. Protein: CASTAGGEQFF.

V and J are TRBV11-2 and TRBJ1-1; D gene uncertain. Germline CDR1 is SGHAT and CDR2 is FQNNGV. The CDR3 is made up of 14 amino acids. Trimming pared 1 base from V and 7 bases from J, leaving 13 bases between. Here the CDR3 reads CASSLVRGQDEAFF. The CDR3 DNA sequence: TGTGCCAGCAGCTTAGTTCGTGGGCAAGATGAAGCTTTCTTT.

The sample holds one count of this clone. The chain recombines TRBV11-2 with TRBJ2-7; possibly TRBD2 for D (6 bases). V was clipped by 1 base and J by 6 bases, with 16 bases between them. Looked up from germline, CDR1 is SGHAT and CDR2 is FQNNGV. The CDR3 contains 15 residues. CDR3 amino acids: CASSLVGVGDFEQYF. CDR3 in DNA: TGTGCCAGCAGCTTAGTCGGGGTGGGGGACTTCGAGCAGTACTTC.

Written as DNA, the CDR3 is TGCAGCGCTCGCGACAGCAACAATCAGCCCCAGCATTTT. Residues: CSARDSNNQPQHF. The rearrangement links TRBV29-1 to TRBJ1-5; TRBD1 might be the D (5 bases). V was shortened by 7 bases and J by 3 bases, with 13 bases between the two germline ends. CDR3 length equals 13 residues. Looked up from germline, CDR1 is SQVTM and CDR2 is ANQGSEA.